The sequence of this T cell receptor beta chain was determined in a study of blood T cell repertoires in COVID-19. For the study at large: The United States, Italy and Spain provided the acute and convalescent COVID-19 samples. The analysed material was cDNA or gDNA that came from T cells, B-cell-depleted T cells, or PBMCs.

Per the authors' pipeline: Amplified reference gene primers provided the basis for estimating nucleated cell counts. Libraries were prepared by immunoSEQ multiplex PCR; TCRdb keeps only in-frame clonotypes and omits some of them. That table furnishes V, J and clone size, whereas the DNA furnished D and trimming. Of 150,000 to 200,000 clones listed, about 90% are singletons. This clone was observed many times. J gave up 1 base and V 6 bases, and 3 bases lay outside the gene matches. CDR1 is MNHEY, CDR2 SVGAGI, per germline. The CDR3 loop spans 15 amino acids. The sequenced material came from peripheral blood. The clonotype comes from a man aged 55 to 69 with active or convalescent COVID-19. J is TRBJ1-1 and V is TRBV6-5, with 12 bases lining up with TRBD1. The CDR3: CASRGQGAGNTEAFF. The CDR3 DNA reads TGTGCCAGCAGGGGACAGGGGGCAGGGAACACTGAAGCTTTCTTT.